The clone carrying this T cell receptor (beta chain) has a handful of counts. Its target is not known. The study ran its PCR with 60 Vbeta and 13 Jbeta primers. Only in-frame clones appear in the TCRdb table, and some are missing; sequencing was by immunoSEQ multiplex PCR. Altogether about 62,000 clones are present, around three quarters being singletons, with the ten largest covering around 7.6%. This entry is derived from a study of cytomegalovirus exposure and HLA in healthy donors. Broader study findings: Reports state that TCR beta sequences accurately predicted most subjects' HLA-A and HLA-B alleles.

This receptor was obtained from a man in his sixties in good health and CMV-seropositive. The specimen sequenced was PBMCs.

The CDR3, as DNA: TGTGCCAGTAAAGACAGGGGGAACACTGAAGCTTTCTTT. Its translation: CASKDRGNTEAFF. V usage is TRBV19 and J usage is TRBJ1-1; 8 bases align to TRBD1. The CDR3 runs 13 residues. V was pared by 7 bases and J by 1 base, with 2 bases of the junction left unmatched. Germline values: CDR1 LNHDA, CDR2 SQIVND (reference sequence).